Each of the 14 T cell receptor beta chains below was sequenced from the same sample in a study of PD-L1 blockade in urothelial cancer. Some clones are missing from TCRdb's copy, which holds only in-frame ones; the method was immunoSEQ multiplex PCR. The sample holds 45,000 to 60,000 clones, more than 75% seen once. Time point specified: pretreatment peripheral blood. Material: PBMCs, obtained around atezolizumab (anti-PD-L1) treatment. These receptors all come from a man aged 45-65 years with urothelial cancer.

The chain uses TRBV9 and TRBJ2-1; 14 bases align to TRBD2. Germline lookup yields CDR1 SGDLS and CDR2 YYNGEE. Trimming cost V 0 bases and J 9 bases; bases outside gene matches: 8. There are 17 residues in the CDR3. The CDR3 is CASSVVGTSGSNGEQFF. The CDR3 region has the DNA TGTGCCAGCAGCGTAGTCGGGACTAGCGGGAGTAATGGTGAGCAGTTCTTC.

This chain uses TRBV5-1 with TRBJ2-1, with 7 nucleotides matching TRBD2. The CDR3 has 15 amino acids. The J segment lost 3 bases and the V segment lost 0 bases, leaving 3 bases of the junction unmatched. Germline V gene sequence: CDR1 SGHRS, CDR2 YFSETQ. The CDR3 DNA is TGCGCCAGCAGCTTGGAAGCGGGAAGCTACAATGAGCAGTTCTTC. This encodes CASSLEAGSYNEQFF.

The chain recombines TRBV5-5 with TRBJ2-5; 12 bases line up with TRBD1. Germline lookup yields CDR1 SGHKS and CDR2 YYEKEE (reference sequence). The CDR3 runs to 16 residues. The V gene end was trimmed by 5 bases and the J gene end by 4 bases; junction bases not matched to a gene: 9. DNA of the CDR3: TGTGCCAGCAGATTTATAGGGACAGGGGGCTCAGAGACCCAGTACTTC. It yields the protein CASRFIGTGGSETQYF.

The V call is TRBV11-2, the J call TRBJ2-7, with 8 bases identical to TRBD2. CDR1 is SGHAT and CDR2 is FQNNGV in the germline V gene. Unmatched junction bases numbered 11, after V lost 4 bases and J lost 6 bases. The CDR3 runs 15 residues. The CDR3 protein is CASSSWAGGPGEQYV. The DNA of the CDR3 is TGTGCCAGCAGCTCCTGGGCGGGGGGACCGGGCGAGCAGTACGTC.

The V call is TRBV2, the J call TRBJ2-2, with unresolved D. The V end lost 7 bases, the J end lost 1 base, and 13 bases lay between the germline ends. The CDR3 is 15 residues long. Looked up from germline, CDR1 is SNHLY and CDR2 is FYNNEI. DNA for the CDR3: TGTGCCAGCACCACTTCCCCAGGGAACACCGGGGAGCTGTTTTTT. Translated, it gives CASTTSPGNTGELFF.

The V and J genes are TRBV7-3 and TRBJ2-5, with 7 nucleotides matching TRBD2. Germline CDR1 is SGHTA and CDR2 is FQGTGA. This CDR3 has 15 residues. V dropped 5 bases and J dropped 5; count of bases not matched to a gene: 11. The CDR3 loop reads CASSPSGATGETQYF. CDR3 DNA sequence: TGTGCCAGCAGCCCAAGCGGGGCCACGGGGGAGACCCAGTACTTC.

This clone was seen more than once but under ten times. The chain couples TRBV5-1 to TRBJ1-6; TRBD1 is a possible D gene (6 bases). Trimming removed 4 bases from V and 9 bases from J, with 17 bases in between. CDR3 length: 15 residues. Per the germline V gene, CDR1 is SGHRS and CDR2 is YFSETQ. The CDR3 DNA reads TGCGCCAGCAGCCGCTCGCCAGGGGATGGTTCACCCCTCCACTTT. This codes for CASSRSPGDGSPLHF.

The chain couples TRBV19 to TRBJ2-1; D may be TRBD2 (5 bases). Trimming took off 4 bases at V and 3 bases at J, with 7 bases between the two ends. CDR1 is LNHDA and CDR2 is SQIVND in the germline V gene (reference sequence). This CDR3 contains 13 residues. The CDR3 is CASSSRDYNEQFF. CDR3 DNA: TGTGCCAGTAGTAGCCGGGACTACAATGAGCAGTTCTTC.

The chain joins TRBV6-5 to TRBJ2-5; the D is unclear. The CDR3 consists of 14 residues. From germline, CDR1 is MNHEY and CDR2 SVGAGI. The V end was cut by 5 bases, the J end by 6 bases, with 16 bases between. CDR3 loop: CASSPPSQRKTQYF. In DNA, the CDR3 is TGTGCCAGCAGTCCGCCCTCACAGAGAAAGACCCAGTACTTC.

The V call is TRBV5-4, the J call TRBJ2-7; D may be TRBD2 (6 bases). The CDR3 spans 15 residues. V was shortened by 1 base and J by 5 bases, with 16 bases between the two germline ends. The V gene's germline CDR1 is SGHNT and CDR2 YYREEE (reference sequence). The CDR3 DNA sequence: TGTGCCAGCAGCTTGTTGGGGACTTCTCTCGACGAGCAGTACTTC. It codes for CASSLLGTSLDEQYF.

This chain links TRBV7-9 with TRBJ1-2; D gene uncertain. The CDR3 is 13 amino acids. Germline CDR1 and CDR2: SEHNR and FQNEAQ (reference sequence). V gave up 4 bases and J gave up 8 bases, with 14 bases separating them. The CDR3 is CASSSPAGDGYTF. CDR3 DNA: TGTGCCAGCAGCTCCCCGGCGGGAGACGGCTACACCTTC.

V usage is TRBV15 and J usage is TRBJ2-1; D uncertain. The germline V gene has CDR1 LNHNV and CDR2 YYDKDF (reference sequence). This CDR3 contains 11 residues. Trimming took off 4 bases at V and 7 bases at J, with 5 bases between the two ends. CDR3 sequence (DNA): TGTGCCACCAGCATCGCGAATGAGCAGTTCTTC. Its translation: CATSIANEQFF.

This chain connects TRBV2 to TRBJ1-2, with a possible D match to TRBD1 (6 bases). Germline CDR1 and CDR2: SNHLY and FYNNEI. The CDR3 has 14 residues. Trimming took 5 bases from V and 8 from J, leaving 18 bases between them. The CDR3 loop reads CASSSLSQGTGYTF. CDR3 in DNA: TGTGCCAGCAGTTCCCTAAGTCAGGGGACAGGCTACACCTTC.

The genes are TRBV2 and TRBJ2-7; 9 bases agree with TRBD1. The CDR3 has 12 residues. With 6 bases clipped from V and 4 bases from J, the junction kept 1 base outside the gene matches. Per germline, CDR1 SNHLY and CDR2 FYNNEI. For the CDR3, the DNA is TGTGCCAGCAGGGGACAGGGTTACGAGCAGTACTTC. Its protein product is CASRGQGYEQYF.